The source of this T cell receptor beta chain is a study of regulatory T cells in long-lasting Graves disease. Time point given: newly diagnosed GD, antithyroid drugs for less than 3 months. Construction of the TCR library relied on RNA isolated from PBMCs. The CDR3 sequence is 15 residues long. The ends were cut back, 0 bases at V and 2 bases at J, with 13 bases in the middle. Germline assignment: CDR1 GTSNPN and CDR2 SVGIG (reference sequence). Researchers made TCR beta libraries by using iRepertoire HTBI primers and running Arm-PCR on CDR3 regions. TCRdb independently ran MiXCR on the multiplex PCR reads; one entry per CDR3 protein. Of around 480,000 distinct CDR3 sequences in the sample, around 15% are singletons; the top ten hold roughly an eighth. The sample was also linked to a second study, of T cells in Graves' hyperthyroidism and ophthalmopathy. As that report states: Reasons for excluding patients were uncontrolled infection, other autoimmune disease, pregnancy or lactation. The diagnostic basis comprised clinical symptoms, serum thyroxine and TRAb, thyroid ultrasound and orbital computed tomography. HTBI primers were the set used in a first-round RT-PCR of the TCR CDR3.

Specimen: peripheral blood mononuclear cells (PBMCs), collected at new diagnosis, from a patient treated with antithyroid drugs. The V and J genes are TRBV30 and TRBJ2-5; D is ambiguous. The sequence was collected from a man aged 40-55 years with Graves disease. DNA of the CDR3: TGTGCCTGGAGTGTACTTGTGGGTTATCAAGAGACCCAGTACTTC. Its translation is CAWSVLVGYQETQYF.